The rows below give T cell receptor beta chains drawn from one sample of a study of early T cells in non-severe SARS-CoV-2 infection. TCRdb recomputed calls from the 5' RACE reads with MiXCR, one row per CDR3 protein. The profile covers about 70,000 distinct CDR3 sequences, with 9% to 15% appearing a single time and roughly a sixth taken by the ten largest. The sequences come from whole blood, collected at baseline. These receptors all stem from an adult who was a healthcare worker with PCR-confirmed SARS-CoV-2 infection or an uninfected control (not recorded which). The donor label of this sample is uncertain. The CDR3 runs from the conserved cysteine through the conserved F or W. A D gene is named only where the DNA matches it firmly. Size tells how often a clone was seen (once, few, many) or the class of an expanded clone, and some rows leave it out.

v_call	j_call	clone_size	d_call	cdr3_aa	cdr3_nt
TRBV12-3/TRBV12-4	TRBJ2-1	few	-	CASSLGGGAKQFF	TGTGCCAGCAGTTTAGGTGGCGGGGCGAAGCAGTTCTTC
TRBV20-1	TRBJ2-5	-	-	CSARDLGGETQYF	TGCAGTGCTAGAGATCTCGGGGGAGAGACCCAGTACTTC
TRBV7-6	TRBJ2-7	few	-	CASSSGTALYEQYF	TGTGCCAGCAGCTCCGGGACCGCCCTATACGAGCAGTACTTC
TRBV6-5	TRBJ2-3	few	TRBD2	CASTMGGSTDTQYF	TGTGCCAGCACCATGGGGGGGAGCACAGATACGCAGTATTTT
TRBV12-3/TRBV12-4	TRBJ1-2	-	TRBD1	CASSSTGGRGYGYTF	TGTGCCAGCAGTTCAACAGGGGGCCGGGGCTATGGCTACACCTTC
TRBV4-2	TRBJ1-2	many	-	CASSQVSPRYGYTF	TGTGCCAGCAGCCAAGTCTCCCCCCGTTATGGCTACACCTTC
TRBV6-1	TRBJ2-1	few	-	CASSEMSSATYNEQFF	TGTGCCAGCAGTGAAATGTCCAGCGCAACCTACAATGAGCAGTTCTTC
TRBV9	TRBJ2-5	few	-	CASSTGSNPTQETQYF	TGTGCCAGCAGCACCGGATCAAATCCTACCCAAGAGACCCAGTACTTC
TRBV12-3/TRBV12-4	TRBJ1-2	many	TRBD1	CASSLFDDREGGYTF	TGTGCCAGCAGTTTATTCGACGACAGGGAGGGCGGCTACACCTTC
TRBV5-1	TRBJ1-5	-	TRBD1	CASSLGQGGSNQPQHF	TGCGCCAGCAGCTTGGGACAGGGCGGGAGCAATCAGCCCCAGCATTTT
TRBV7-2	TRBJ1-1	many	-	CASSLGSGAGTEAFF	TGTGCCAGCAGCTTAGGATCGGGGGCAGGCACTGAAGCTTTCTTT
TRBV28	TRBJ1-3	many	-	CASSPGGSPGNTIYF	TGTGCCAGCAGTCCGGGGGGAAGCCCTGGAAACACCATATATTTT
TRBV6-5	TRBJ2-7	few	-	CASSGSLYEQYF	TGTGCCAGTTCGGGGTCGCTCTACGAGCAGTACTTC
TRBV7-7	TRBJ2-1	-	TRBD2	CASSLVAGGRYNEQFF	TGTGCCAGCAGCTTAGTAGCGGGAGGGCGCTACAATGAGCAGTTCTTC
TRBV28	TRBJ1-4	many	-	CASSLLRERKFF	TGTGCCAGCAGTTTACTTCGCGAGAGGAAGTTTTTT
TRBV12-3/TRBV12-4	TRBJ2-1	few	-	CASSWTGYNEQFF	TGTGCCAGCAGCTGGACGGGGTACAATGAGCAGTTCTTC
TRBV5-1	TRBJ2-3	few	TRBD1	CASSSTGSEDTQYF	TGCGCCAGCAGCTCGACAGGGTCAGAAGATACGCAGTATTTT
TRBV7-3	TRBJ1-1	-	TRBD1	CASSLYAGGADTEAFF	TGTGCCAGCAGCTTATACGCAGGGGGCGCGGACACTGAAGCTTTCTTT
TRBV20-1	TRBJ2-7	-	TRBD2	CSVPSSGRGHEQYF	TGCAGTGTGCCCTCTAGCGGGAGGGGCCACGAGCAGTACTTC
TRBV7-2	TRBJ1-1	many	-	CASSLDGGAVAFF	TGTGCCAGCAGCTTAGATGGGGGGGCGGTTGCTTTCTTT
TRBV2	TRBJ2-7	few	-	CASLTGAQGEQYF	TGTGCCAGCCTAACGGGGGCGCAAGGCGAGCAGTACTTC
TRBV10-3	TRBJ2-3	few	-	CAAKGHTVTTDTQYF	TGTGCCGCCAAGGGACACACGGTAACTACAGATACGCAGTATTTT
TRBV6-5	TRBJ2-5	few	-	CASSRPGTAQETQYF	TGTGCCAGCAGTCGGCCGGGGACGGCACAAGAGACCCAGTACTTC
TRBV4-1	TRBJ2-5	many	TRBD2	CASSVRLAGEKETQYF	TGCGCCAGCAGCGTACGACTAGCGGGAGAGAAAGAGACCCAGTACTTC
TRBV7-6	TRBJ2-6	few	-	CASRRGDSGANVLTF	TGTGCCAGCCGCCGAGGAGACTCTGGGGCCAACGTCCTGACTTTC
TRBV6-5	TRBJ1-1	-	TRBD1	CASSYRQGVDTEAFF	TGTGCCAGCAGTTACCGACAGGGGGTAGACACTGAAGCTTTCTTT